This T cell receptor beta chain is from a study of T cell changes during pregnancy in multiple sclerosis. V trimming: 3 bases; J trimming: 1 base; junction bases outside the gene matches: 8. The CDR3 sequence is 17 residues long. CDR1 is KGHSH and CDR2 is LQKENI in the germline V gene. TCRdb's copy holds only in-frame clones and misses some; the assay was immunoSEQ multiplex PCR. The table shows under 60,000 clones, with 85% to 95% occurring only once. This TCR was sampled from a female donor in good health, enrolled as a control in a pregnancy study. This chain links TRBV18 with TRBJ2-2, with TRBD1 matching over 7 bases. Here the sequenced sample was CD4+ T cells from peripheral blood mononuclear cells, taken in the second trimester of pregnancy. The CDR3 protein is CASSPRYGQENTGELFF. The CDR3 nucleotides read TGTGCCAGCTCACCCCGGTACGGACAGGAGAACACCGGGGAGCTGTTTTTT.